This T cell receptor beta chain was identified during a study of blood T cell repertoires in COVID-19. Study information: Samples representing acute and convalescent COVID-19 were sourced from the United States, Italy and Spain. The analysed material was cDNA or gDNA that came from T cells, B-cell-depleted T cells, or PBMCs.

Per the original methods: Using reference gene primer amplification, nucleated cell counts were estimated. Sequencing used immunoSEQ multiplex PCR; TCRdb keeps in-frame clones, though not all of them. The DNA was the basis for D and trimming; V, J and clone size are from that table. The sample comprises about 250,000 clones, more than 85% of which are singletons, and 1.6% rests with the top ten. Germline V CDR1 and CDR2: SGHNT, YYREEE (reference sequence). The V end was cut by 2 bases, the J end by 6 bases, with 11 bases between. This CDR3 spans 14 amino acids. This sequence was found in a woman aged 45-65 years who had recovered from COVID-19. Sequencing was done on a sample of PBMCs or T cells enriched from blood (not recorded which). J is TRBJ2-2 and V is TRBV5-4; D is possibly TRBD2 (6 bases). In DNA form, the CDR3 reads TGTGCCAGCAGCTTTTTGACGGGAGCCGGGGAGCTGTTTTTT. Translation gives CASSFLTGAGELFF.